This T cell receptor beta chain appears in the sequencing data of a study of blood T cell repertoires in COVID-19. Study information: Sites across the United States, Italy and Spain contributed samples from acute and convalescent COVID-19.

Assay: immunoSEQ multiplex PCR; the TCRdb copy retains only in-frame clones and omits some. In the table there are about 300,000 clones, under 90% of which are singletons. Germline CDR1 and CDR2: LNHDA and SQIVND (reference sequence). This CDR3 spans 14 amino acids. Trimming cost V 5 bases and J 3 bases; bases outside gene matches: 7. Participants spanned ages about 18 to 90 years and resided in 24 US areas. Participant-given clinical history determined each cohort assignment. All recovered Cohort 3 donors got two negative PCRs, got clearance, or saw symptom resolution. A single count supports this clone.

This receptor was obtained from a man younger than 40 who had recovered from COVID-19. Sequenced input: PBMCs or T cells enriched from blood (not recorded which). The V and J genes are TRBV19 and TRBJ2-7, with 7 positions matching TRBD1. This CDR3 is CASSSRGQSYEQYF. The CDR3 nucleotides read TGTGCCAGTAGTTCCCGGGGACAGAGCTACGAGCAGTACTTC.